This T cell receptor (beta chain) is drawn from a study of control samples from healthy donors and cancer patients (dated by TCRdb to 2019 to 2021). From the cysteine up to the phenylalanine, the CDR3 has a length of 16 residues. Only CDR3 DNA remains: 48 bases, in frame from the first base. The CDR1 and CDR2 encoded by the germline V gene (reference sequence) are SGHKS and YYEKEE. The V and J ends are trimmed by 1 base and 7 bases, leaving 17 bases between them. Receptor libraries were prepared by the immunoSEQ multiplex PCR assay. TCRdb obtained this table from immuneACCESS and retained in-frame rearrangements with V and J assigned. These tables miss some clones; where compared with another copy, unresolved V genes account for less than half of the shortfall, and the remainder is unexplained. The sample contains about 140,000 clones, roughly 89% of them found a single time. The ten largest account for more than 6.5% of the sample.

In the case of this clone: Its antigen specificity is not known. Base-call qualities are not available, and no considerably larger clone is one nucleotide away.

This clonotype originated in a man younger than 35 in good health. The rearranged chain carries TRBV5-5 and TRBJ1-4, with an unclear D gene assignment. The specimen sequenced was blood. The CDR3 reads as follows: CASSLSSGLTTEKLFF. The nucleotides read TGTGCCAGCAGCTTGTCCTCCGGGCTTACCACTGAAAAACTGTTTTTT.